Included here is one T cell receptor beta chain sequence, with context. The target antigen is unknown. The record originates from a study of regulatory T cells. Study-wide findings and caveats: In CD3G-deficient patients, conventional CD4+ T cells were enriched for hydrophobic CDR3 residues at positions 6 and 7.

CD4+ T cells were divided by sorting: CD25-high CD127-low Tregs, CD25-low CD127-high conventional cells. V shed 5 bases and J shed 2 bases, with 10 bases lying between them. This CDR3 spans 15 amino acids. CDR1 and CDR2 (germline): MDHEN, SYDVKM. The PCR used 52 TRBV and 13 TRBJ primers. The protocol was immunoSEQ multiplex PCR, while the TCRdb copy is restricted to in-frame clones and leaves out a portion. Found here are more than 25,000 clones, 85% to 95% of them singletons; the top ten hold less than 2%. This chain connects TRBV28 to TRBJ2-6; weak D call: TRBD1 (6 bases). Sequenced input: conventional CD4+ T cells sorted from blood. This sequence was found in a person aged 18 to 35 with CD3G deficiency. The CDR3 region has the DNA TGTGCCAGCAGTGAGGACAGACCTGGGGCCAACGTCCTGACTTTC. Translation gives CASSEDRPGANVLTF.